The clone carrying this TCR beta chain was observed a handful of times. In the original workflow: Amplification of reference gene primers was used by the study to estimate nucleated cell counts. Only in-frame clones appear in the TCRdb table, and some are missing; sequencing was by immunoSEQ multiplex PCR. D and trimming were read from the DNA, whereas the V and J calls and clone size are those reported in that table. The sample has around 150,000 clones, approximately 83% seen once. Participant age was roughly 18 to 89 years, and participants resided in fewer than 30 US areas. Cohort placement rested on clinical history that participants reported themselves. The data are from a study of blood T cell repertoires in COVID-19. Study background: Some COVID-19 samples were acute and others convalescent; all came from the United States, Italy and Spain.

The V and J ends lost 4 bases and 7 bases respectively, with 16 bases between them. Germline V gene data show CDR1 as SEHNR and CDR2 as FQNEAQ (reference sequence). This CDR3 region has 15 residues. The source of this sequence is an older woman who had recovered from COVID-19. The sequencing input was PBMCs or T cells enriched from blood (not recorded which). V is TRBV7-9 and J is TRBJ1-4; weak D call: TRBD1 (6 bases). CDR3 DNA: TGTGCCAGCAGCTGGGGGCAGGGATCAAGTGAAAAACTGTTTTTT. Protein: CASSWGQGSSEKLFF. Full variable domain (outside the CDR3, taken from reference TRBV7-9 and TRBJ1-4): DTGVSQNPRHKITKRGQNVTFRCDPISEHNRLYWYRQTLGQGPEFLTYFQNEAQLEKSRLLSDRFSAERPKGSFSTLEIQRTEQGDSAMYLCASSWGQGSSEKLFFGSGTQLSVL.